A single sample is the source of the 21 T cell receptor beta chains below, sequenced in a study of cytomegalovirus exposure and HLA in healthy donors (dated by TCRdb to about 2017). The library was obtained by the immunoSEQ multiplex PCR assay. TCRdb provides this immuneACCESS table in a form limited to in-frame rearrangements. Some clones are lacking; in checked studies, under half of them reflect an unresolved V gene, and why the rest are absent is not known. The sample table lists roughly 120,000 clones, more than 85% of them with a count of one. Around 4.5% of the sample rests with the top ten. The sample comprised PBMCs. Receptors were obtained from a man aged 18-30 years in good health and CMV-seropositive.

The chain uses TRBV6-1 and TRBJ2-1; D perhaps matches TRBD2 (5 bases). This CDR3 is 11 amino acids long. Per the germline V gene, CDR1 is MNHNS and CDR2 is SASEGT. V was trimmed by 8 bases and J by 3 bases, leaving 5 bases between them. CDR3: CASRDYNEQFF. DNA for the CDR3: TGTGCCAGCCGGGACTACAATGAGCAGTTCTTC.

V and J are TRBV30 and TRBJ2-2, with D unresolved. CDR1 and CDR2 (germline): GTSNPN, SVGIG (reference sequence). Trimming took 2 bases from V and 5 from J, leaving 6 bases between them. The CDR3 spans 12 residues. CDR3 bases: TGTGCCTGGAGTAGCTATACCGGGGAGCTGTTTTTT. This translates into CAWSSYTGELFF.

The genes are TRBV5-1 and TRBJ1-1, with 7 bases fitting TRBD1. The CDR3 runs 17 residues. CDR1 is SGHRS, CDR2 YFSETQ, per germline. V lost 4 bases and J lost 5; bases outside the gene matches: 17. CDR3 loop: CASSQTGIQGLGTEAFF. The CDR3 nucleotides are TGCGCCAGCAGCCAAACGGGCATACAGGGGTTGGGTACTGAAGCTTTCTTT. Full variable domain (outside the CDR3, taken from reference TRBV5-1 and TRBJ1-1): KAGVTQTPRYLIKTRGQQVTLSCSPISGHRSVSWYQQTPGQGLQFLFEYFSETQRNKGNFPGRFSGRQFSNSRSEMNVSTLELGDSALYLCASSQTGIQGLGTEAFFGQGTRLTVV.

The J gene is TRBJ2-7, the V gene TRBV7-8; the match to TRBD1 covers 7 bases. The V segment lost 4 bases and the J segment 7 bases; nucleotides outside the gene matches: 16. The germline V gene encodes CDR1 SGHVS and CDR2 FQNEAQ. The CDR3 has 16 amino acids. The DNA for the CDR3 is TGTGCCAGCAGCTATCAGACAGGGTCCCGCGCAAGGGAGCAGTACTTC. Translating gives CASSYQTGSRAREQYF.

CDR3 coding DNA: TGTGCCAGCAGTACTATTTACAGGGATCGGCACGAGCAGTACTTC. It specifies CASSTIYRDRHEQYF. The chain combines TRBV2 with TRBJ2-7; D is possibly TRBD1 (6 bases). V dropped 5 bases and J dropped 5 bases, with 19 bases sitting between them. Germline V gene lookup returns CDR1 SNHLY and CDR2 FYNNEI. This CDR3 contains 15 residues. The entire variable domain, with the rest obtained from reference TRBV2 and TRBJ2-7, is as follows: EPEVTQTPSHQVTQMGQEVILRCVPISNHLYFYWYRQILGQKVEFLVSFYNNEISEKSEIFDDQFSVERPDGSNFTLKIRSTKLEDSAMYFCASSTIYRDRHEQYFGPGTRLTVT.

The gene calls are TRBV18 and TRBJ1-4; D not resolved. The V and J ends lost 1 base and 3 bases respectively, with 15 bases between them. The CDR3 extends over 17 amino acids. The germline V gene encodes CDR1 KGHSH and CDR2 LQKENI. Here the CDR3 DNA reads TGTGCCAGCTCACCACTCCCTGGAGGGAACGCTAATGAAAAACTGTTTTTT. Protein product: CASSPLPGGNANEKLFF.

The V gene is TRBV6-6, the J gene TRBJ2-3; D possibly corresponds to TRBD2 (5 bases). This CDR3 spans 14 amino acids. The germline V and J ends were trimmed by 8 bases and 2 bases, with 14 bases remaining between them. CDR1 is MNHNY, CDR2 SVGAGI, per germline (reference sequence). Here the CDR3 reads CASSEGRDTDTQYF. As DNA, the CDR3 is TGTGCCAGCTCTGAGGGCCGAGACACAGATACGCAGTATTTT.

V usage is TRBV7-6 and J usage is TRBJ1-1; no reliable D call. Per the germline V gene, CDR1 is SGHVS and CDR2 is FNYEAQ. The V gene lost 2 bases and the J gene lost 0 bases, with 16 bases spanning the gap. The CDR3 length is 17 residues. Here the CDR3 reads CASSLSSPAQMNTEAFF. Written as DNA, the CDR3 is TGTGCCAGCAGCTTAAGTTCCCCCGCCCAGATGAACACTGAAGCTTTCTTT.

This clone was observed a few times. This chain uses TRBV29-1 with TRBJ1-2, with D unresolved. CDR1 and CDR2 from the germline V gene are SQVTM and ANQGSEA. Trimming stripped 3 bases from V and 2 bases from J, with 4 bases between. The CDR3 totals 11 residues. DNA for the CDR3: TGCAGCGTTGAGGCCAACTATGGCTACACCTTC. Its translation is CSVEANYGYTF.

The chain carries TRBV9 and TRBJ2-7; D remains unclear. The CDR3 is 14 residues long. CDR1 is SGDLS and CDR2 is YYNGEE in the germline V gene. Trimming cost V 0 bases and J 2 bases, with 9 bases left between them. The CDR3 reads CASSVDGSTYEQYF. In nucleotides, the CDR3 is TGTGCCAGCAGCGTAGATGGTAGCACCTACGAGCAGTACTTC.

V usage is TRBV6-1 and J usage is TRBJ2-5; D possibly corresponds to TRBD2 (5 bases). The germline gives CDR1 MNHNS, CDR2 SASEGT. Trimming removed 6 bases from V and 5 bases from J, with 16 bases in between. The CDR3 runs 14 residues. CDR3 in amino acids: CASSPGSRRETQYF. CDR3 DNA: TGTGCCAGCAGCCCGGGATCTAGACGGGAGACCCAGTACTTC.

The chain couples TRBV2 to TRBJ2-7; 11 bases match TRBD1. V dropped 8 bases and J dropped 6; count of bases not matched to a gene: 6. This CDR3 spans 13 amino acids. The V gene's germline CDR1 is SNHLY and CDR2 FYNNEI. The CDR3 bases are TGTGCCAGCGATAAAGGGACAGGGGGCGAGCAGTACTTC. It translates to CASDKGTGGEQYF. Looking up the rest from reference TRBV2 and TRBJ2-7 gives the full variable domain: EPEVTQTPSHQVTQMGQEVILRCVPISNHLYFYWYRQILGQKVEFLVSFYNNEISEKSEIFDDQFSVERPDGSNFTLKIRSTKLEDSAMYFCASDKGTGGEQYFGPGTRLTVT.

The rearrangement joins TRBV2 to TRBJ2-1; 10 positions agree with TRBD2. Germline loops: CDR1 SNHLY, CDR2 FYNNEI. CDR3 size: 15 residues. V was pared by 7 bases and J by 10 bases, with 13 bases of the junction left unmatched. CDR3 bases: TGTGCCAGCATTCCCACTAGCGGGGATGAAGGAGAGCAGTTCTTC. Amino acids: CASIPTSGDEGEQFF.

V is TRBV15 and J is TRBJ2-7, with 7 bases lining up with TRBD1. From germline, CDR1 is LNHNV and CDR2 YYDKDF (reference sequence). The CDR3 sequence is 14 residues long. The trim removed 1 base at V and 3 bases at J, leaving 3 bases unmatched. The CDR3 nucleotides read TGTGCCACCAGCAGAGGAGGGGACAGCTACGAGCAGTACTTC. It encodes CATSRGGDSYEQYF.

Details on this clone: One junction end does not reproduce the germline sequence, and a read error may be involved. CDR3 in amino acids: CASREGLAGYTDTQYF. CDR3 DNA: TGTGCCAGCAGGGAAGGGCTAGCGGGGTACACAGATACGCAGTATTTT. This rearrangement joins TRBV2 to TRBJ2-3, with 9 bases matching TRBD2. This CDR3 has 16 amino acids. CDR1 is SNHLY and CDR2 is FYNNEI in the germline V gene.

The chain uses TRBV28 and TRBJ1-2; 7 bases align to TRBD1. The CDR3 totals 14 residues. Germline-derived CDR1 and CDR2 are MDHEN and SYDVKM. The junction had 4 bases not matched to a gene; V was cut back by 4 bases and J by 2 bases. The CDR3 spells CASSSGQDNYGYTF. CDR3 coding DNA: TGTGCCAGCAGTTCAGGACAGGACAACTATGGCTACACCTTC.

This clone was seen a single time. V gene TRBV5-1 combines with J gene TRBJ2-5, with TRBD1 matching 7 bases. With V trimmed by 4 bases and J by 2 bases, 2 bases remained unmatched. The CDR3 consists of 13 residues. Germline values: CDR1 SGHRS, CDR2 YFSETQ. The chain's CDR3 is CASSPDRQETQYF. In DNA, the CDR3 is TGCGCCAGCAGCCCGGACAGGCAAGAGACCCAGTACTTC.

The chain carries TRBV5-1 and TRBJ2-5; possibly TRBD1 for D (5 bases). Trimming took 2 bases from V and 3 from J, leaving 11 bases between them. Germline V gives CDR1 SGHRS, CDR2 YFSETQ. This CDR3 region has 14 residues. CDR3 nucleotide sequence: TGCGCCAGCAGCTTCAATGGCAGGGAAGAGACCCAGTACTTC. Protein product: CASSFNGREETQYF.

This clone has only a few counts. This chain links TRBV2 with TRBJ2-7, with 9 bases that match TRBD1. The CDR3 extends over 13 amino acids. V dropped 8 bases and J dropped 7; count of bases not matched to a gene: 9. The germline CDR1 and CDR2 sequences are SNHLY and FYNNEI. The CDR3 sequence: CASGGQGLWEQYF. CDR3 nucleotide sequence: TGTGCCAGCGGGGGACAGGGTCTTTGGGAGCAGTACTTC.

This rearrangement joins TRBV9 to TRBJ2-3; TRBD1 matches 10 bases. The CDR3 covers 18 residues. V was pared by 0 bases and J by 4 bases, with 11 bases of the junction left unmatched. The germline CDR1 and CDR2 sequences are SGDLS and YYNGEE. DNA for the CDR3: TGTGCCAGCAGCGTAGTGGGATCTGGACAGGGGGTTCCAGATACGCAGTATTTT. Amino acid sequence: CASSVVGSGQGVPDTQYF.

The rearrangement joins TRBV19 to TRBJ2-1, with 8 bases lining up with TRBD2. V trimming: 4 bases; J trimming: 4 bases; junction bases outside the gene matches: 12. The CDR3 runs to 17 residues. Per germline, CDR1 LNHDA and CDR2 SQIVND (reference sequence). DNA of the CDR3: TGTGCCAGTAGTAGGATACTCTGGGCGGGGGGATACAATGAGCAGTTCTTC. Amino acids: CASSRILWAGGYNEQFF.